A selection of T cell receptor beta chains follows, all from one sample in a study of regulatory T cells in long-lasting Graves disease. TCRdb ran MiXCR on the multiplex PCR reads and lists one entry per CDR3 protein. Of a few hundred thousand distinct CDR3 sequences listed, about 22% were seen once; the top ten hold roughly 6.9%. Sequencing used peripheral blood mononuclear cells (PBMCs), obtained when the disease was refractory, from a patient treated with antithyroid drugs. These receptors were obtained from a female donor with Graves disease. The CDR3 runs from the conserved cysteine through the conserved F or W. A D gene is named only where the DNA matches it firmly.

cdr3_aa j_call v_call d_call
CASSVIYGYTF TRBJ1-2 TRBV2 NA
CASSLFGDGELFF TRBJ2-2 TRBV28 NA
CATSDTDINYGYTF TRBJ1-2 TRBV24-1 NA
CASSAYLDSNTEAFF TRBJ1-1 TRBV28 NA
CASSLIPSWRERSLLNQETQYF TRBJ2-5 TRBV7-9 TRBD2
CATSDLEEETQYF TRBJ2-5 TRBV24-1 NA
CSAAEMTNYGYTF TRBJ1-2 TRBV20-1 NA
CASSLAEGGGSNYGYTF TRBJ1-2 TRBV7-2 NA
CASSLDAGGGEKLFF TRBJ1-4 TRBV7-6 TRBD1
CASSLIRSRGPYEQYF TRBJ2-7 TRBV27 NA
CASSPDRSGTEAFF TRBJ1-1 TRBV28 NA
CASSQGGGGSHEPQHF TRBJ1-5 TRBV3-1 NA
CATARDSDSPLHF TRBJ1-6 TRBV7-3 NA
CASGGLGVGETQYF TRBJ2-5 TRBV19 NA
CSARGIGGHNSPLHF TRBJ1-6 TRBV20-1 NA
CASSLDGLAGGEQYF TRBJ2-7 TRBV11-1 TRBD2
CASSPQGSYEQYF TRBJ2-7 TRBV28 NA
CASSLNRVTEAFF TRBJ1-1 TRBV7-2 NA
CSVEALAGAGRAGETQYF TRBJ2-5 TRBV29-1 TRBD2
CASSEQQDYNSPLHF TRBJ1-6 TRBV9 NA
CASSIRGAGTEAFF TRBJ1-1 TRBV19 NA
CAIRSGQRDEAFF TRBJ1-1 TRBV10-3 NA
CAISDPATGQASRNPYEQYF TRBJ2-7 TRBV10-3 TRBD1
CSARPPQGALFGYTF TRBJ1-2 TRBV20-1 TRBD1
CATSEAGERYEQYF TRBJ2-7 TRBV24-1 TRBD2
CASSLVPREGANTGELFF TRBJ2-2 TRBV28 TRBD2
CSVGGTSGLNTQYF TRBJ2-3 TRBV29-1 TRBD2
CATSDTGTGERAFF TRBJ1-1 TRBV24-1 TRBD1